The 26 T cell receptor beta chains in this list originate from one sample, sequenced in a study of T cell responses to AZD1222 COVID-19 vaccine (TCRdb year 2021). The method was the immunoSEQ multiplex PCR assay. The table was pulled from immuneACCESS by TCRdb, which kept in-frame rearrangements only. Such tables lose some clones; where checked, under half of the loss comes from unresolved V genes, and the rest has no known cause. The sample table contains approximately 190,000 clones; only one count was recorded for around 92% of them. Approximately 1.3% of the sample comes from the top ten. Reading the label with the study, this specimen's time point is: baseline before first vaccination. The sequenced sample was peripheral blood, obtained on day 0 of AZD1222 vaccination. These receptors originate from an adult in good health.

V usage is TRBV12-5 and J usage is TRBJ2-1, with a possible D match to TRBD1 (5 bases). The V gene's germline CDR1 is LGHNT and CDR2 FRNRAP. This CDR3 is built from 15 residues. V lost 4 bases to trimming and J lost 10 bases, with 20 bases between them. CDR3 DNA: TGTGCTAGTGGTTCACCACTACAACAGGAGAGAGAGCAGTTCTTC. Protein: CASGSPLQQEREQFF.

V gene TRBV5-5 combines with J gene TRBJ1-1; no firm D call. V lost 4 bases, J lost 5 bases, and 18 bases lay in between. The germline gives CDR1 SGHKS, CDR2 YYEKEE (reference sequence). The CDR3 consists of 15 residues. CDR3 region: CASSPLPAERTEAFF. Written as DNA, the CDR3 is TGTGCCAGCAGCCCACTTCCCGCTGAGCGGACTGAAGCTTTCTTT.

Worth noting for this clone: This same CDR3 is encoded by further DNA sequences in the sample. This chain links TRBV7-9 with TRBJ2-7, with D uncertain. The germline V gene has CDR1 SEHNR and CDR2 FQNEAQ (reference sequence). The CDR3 spans 12 residues. V lost 1 base, J lost 4 bases, and 5 bases lay in between. Here the CDR3 DNA reads TGTGCCAGCAGCTTAGTGGGGTACGAGCAGTACTTC. It codes for CASSLVGYEQYF.

This sequence joins TRBV3-1 (or the pseudogene TRBV3-2) and TRBJ1-4; TRBD1 agrees at 10 bases. V lost 4 bases and J lost 13; bases outside the gene matches: 9. In germline, CDR1 is LGHDT, CDR2 YNNKEL (reference sequence). The CDR3 has 14 amino acids. In DNA form, the CDR3 reads TGTGCCAGCAGCCTCACGGGCCGGACAGGGGGACTGTTTTTT. This codes for CASSLTGRTGGLFF.

This clone was found once. V is TRBV6-2 or TRBV6-3 and J is TRBJ2-1, with D unresolved. Trimming cost V 5 bases and J 0 bases, with 14 bases left between them. Germline V gene lookup returns CDR1 MNHEY and CDR2 SVGEGT. The CDR3 is 16 amino acids. The CDR3 DNA sequence: TGTGCCAGCAGTGGTGGAGCGCTCAGCTCCTACAATGAGCAGTTCTTC. Its translation is CASSGGALSSYNEQFF.

The chain links TRBV7-2 to TRBJ1-5; no definite D call. Germline V gives CDR1 SGHTA, CDR2 FQGNSA. V was shortened by 1 base and J by 4 bases, with 8 bases between the two germline ends. The CDR3 runs 14 residues. The DNA for the CDR3 is TGTGCCAGCAGCTTAGGGGTTGGGAATCAGCCCCAGCATTTT. It yields the protein CASSLGVGNQPQHF. The full variable domain, completed using reference TRBV7-2 and TRBJ1-5, is GAGVSQSPSNKVTEKGKDVELRCDPISGHTALYWYRQSLGQGLEFLIYFQGNSAPDKSGLPSDRFSAERTGGSVSTLTIQRTQQEDSAVYLCASSLGVGNQPQHFGDGTRLSIL.

The rearrangement links TRBV29-1 to TRBJ1-5, with TRBD1 identical over 7 bases. The CDR3 has 13 residues. Germline CDR1 and CDR2: SQVTM and ANQGSEA. The trim removed 5 bases at V and 6 bases at J, leaving 7 bases unmatched. The CDR3 region has the DNA TGCAGCGTTCGCGACAGGGAAGGTCAGCCCCAGCATTTT. This codes for CSVRDREGQPQHF.

The chain couples TRBV7-9 to TRBJ2-3; 7 bases align to TRBD2. The CDR3 spans 15 residues. V lost 5 bases and J lost 0; bases outside the gene matches: 5. Germline V gives CDR1 SEHNR, CDR2 FQNEAQ (reference sequence). CDR3 nucleotides: TGTGCCAGCAGCCGGGACTACCCCAGCACAGATACGCAGTATTTT. Translating it yields CASSRDYPSTDTQYF.

The rearrangement joins TRBV10-3 to TRBJ1-2, with D unresolved. Germline V gene lookup returns CDR1 ENHRY and CDR2 SYGVKD. The CDR3 totals 11 residues. The ends were cut back, 9 bases at V and 4 bases at J, with 9 bases in the middle. DNA of the CDR3: TGTGCCATGGGAGGTGGCTATGGCTACACCTTC. It codes for CAMGGGYGYTF.

The CDR3 sequence: CASRAGTFGRNQPQHF. Here the CDR3 DNA reads TGTGCCAGCCGGGCAGGGACCTTCGGTAGGAATCAGCCCCAGCATTTT. V and J are TRBV2 and TRBJ1-5; TRBD1 might be the D (5 bases). CDR3 length: 16 residues. Germline CDR1 is SNHLY and CDR2 is FYNNEI. The ends were cut back, 8 bases at V and 4 bases at J, with 21 bases in the middle.

V gene TRBV7-9 combines with J gene TRBJ1-1; D may be TRBD1 (6 bases). Germline V lookup: CDR1 SEHNR, CDR2 FQNEAQ (reference sequence). The CDR3 runs to 14 residues. The ends were cut back, 5 bases at V and 8 bases at J, with 18 bases in the middle. DNA for the CDR3: TGTGCCAGCAGCCACGAAGACCAGGGGCTAGAAGCTTTCTTT. Its translation: CASSHEDQGLEAFF.

This chain connects TRBV28 to TRBJ1-3, with a tentative D call TRBD1 (5 bases). Germline loops: CDR1 MDHEN, CDR2 SYDVKM. The V end was cut by 6 bases, the J end by 6 bases, with 15 bases between. The CDR3 contains 14 residues. The CDR3 loop reads CASSPPGRSNTIYF. The CDR3 DNA reads as TGTGCCAGCAGCCCCCCGGGACGGTCAAACACCATATATTTT. Filled out from reference TRBV28 and TRBJ1-3, the complete variable domain reads DVKVTQSSRYLVKRTGEKVFLECVQDMDHENMFWYRQDPGLGLRLIYFSYDVKMKEKGDIPEGYSVSREKKERFSLILESASTNQTSMYLCASSPPGRSNTIYFGEGSWLTVV.

This chain joins TRBV5-1 and TRBJ1-5, with 7 positions matching TRBD1. The CDR3 is made up of 15 amino acids. Germline CDR1 SGHRS, CDR2 YFSETQ. J was trimmed by 0 bases and V by 2 bases; bases with no gene match: 2. CDR3 DNA: TGCGCCAGCAGCTTCGGGACAGATAGCAATCAGCCCCAGCATTTT. Translated, it gives CASSFGTDSNQPQHF.

This CDR3 reads CASSLDRGAAFF. DNA of the CDR3: TGTGCCAGCAGCTTAGACCGGGGCGCGGCTTTCTTT. This chain links TRBV7-2 with TRBJ1-1, with a tentative D call TRBD1 (5 bases). Germline V gene data show CDR1 as SGHTA and CDR2 as FQGNSA. The CDR3 has 12 residues. V shed 1 base and J shed 11 bases, with 11 bases lying between them.

The V gene is TRBV27, the J gene TRBJ1-1; D might be TRBD1 (5 bases). The germline V gene encodes CDR1 MNHEY and CDR2 SMNVEV (reference sequence). This CDR3 region has 18 residues. Between the trimmed V and J ends, which lost 1 base and 1 base, there was a span of 19 bases. The chain's CDR3 is CASSLFRGSGVTNTEAFF. The DNA for the CDR3 is TGTGCCAGCAGTTTATTTCGGGGGAGTGGGGTTACGAACACTGAAGCTTTCTTT.

This clone was recorded only once. V gene TRBV12-3 or TRBV12-4 combines with J gene TRBJ2-5; possibly TRBD1 or TRBD2 for D (5 bases each). CDR3 length: 11 residues. V was trimmed by 8 bases and J by 4 bases, leaving 8 bases between them. The CDR3 is CASGAGETQYF. CDR3 DNA sequence: TGTGCCAGCGGGGCGGGAGAGACCCAGTACTTC.

This clone showed up just a few times. This rearrangement joins TRBV7-2 to TRBJ1-5; 10 bases align to TRBD1. The CDR3 covers 15 residues. Germline values: CDR1 SGHTA, CDR2 FQGNSA. The V segment lost 1 base and the J segment 7 bases; nucleotides outside the gene matches: 4. The CDR3 sequence is CASSLGQGAGQPQHF. The CDR3 region has the DNA TGTGCCAGCAGCTTAGGACAGGGGGCGGGGCAGCCCCAGCATTTT. Full variable domain (outside the CDR3, taken from reference TRBV7-2 and TRBJ1-5): GAGVSQSPSNKVTEKGKDVELRCDPISGHTALYWYRQSLGQGLEFLIYFQGNSAPDKSGLPSDRFSAERTGGSVSTLTIQRTQQEDSAVYLCASSLGQGAGQPQHFGDGTRLSIL.

This clone has just one count. The J gene is TRBJ2-3, the V gene TRBV5-1; possibly TRBD1 or TRBD2 for D (7 bases each). The CDR3 sequence is 17 residues long. Looked up from germline, CDR1 is SGHRS and CDR2 is YFSETQ. Trimming took 1 base from V and 4 from J, leaving 19 bases between them. CDR3 coding DNA: TGCGCCAGCAGCTTGCCTGCCTTAGCAGGGGGGGCAGATACGCAGTATTTT. This codes for CASSLPALAGGADTQYF.

This clone was detected only once. The chain has TRBV23-1 and TRBJ1-5; D perhaps matches TRBD1 (6 bases). TRBV23-1 is flagged as an ORF with uncertain function. The CDR3 sequence is 16 residues long. V was trimmed by 8 bases and J by 0 bases, leaving 17 bases between them. The CDR3 coding sequence is TGCGCCAGCCTATCCCAGGGGCCCTATAGCAATCAGCCCCAGCATTTT. Its translation is CASLSQGPYSNQPQHF.

The chain has TRBV18 and TRBJ1-4; 8 bases agree with TRBD1. The CDR3 loop spans 18 amino acids. V lost 5 bases to trimming and J lost 8 bases; unmatched junction nucleotides: 19. The germline gives CDR1 KGHSH, CDR2 LQKENI. CDR3 amino acids: CASSAGQGSRGNDEKLFF. The CDR3, as DNA: TGTGCCAGCTCAGCCGGACAGGGCTCTCGGGGGAATGACGAAAAACTGTTTTTT.

V is TRBV3-1 (or the pseudogene TRBV3-2) and J is TRBJ2-7; 7 nucleotides match TRBD1. The germline gives CDR1 LGHDT, CDR2 YNNKEL (reference sequence). The CDR3 loop spans 13 amino acids. V lost 5 bases and J lost 6; bases outside the gene matches: 7. CDR3 amino acids: CASSSYPGGEQYF. Written as DNA, the CDR3 is TGTGCCAGCAGCTCTTACCCAGGGGGCGAGCAGTACTTC.

The rearrangement links TRBV5-1 to TRBJ2-5, with 8 bases fitting TRBD1. Trimming cost V 4 bases and J 1 base; bases outside gene matches: 3. Germline CDR1 reads SGHRS; CDR2 reads YFSETQ. The CDR3 runs 14 residues. In DNA form, the CDR3 reads TGCGCCAGCAGCAGTGGACAGGGCCAAGAGACCCAGTACTTC. It is translated as CASSSGQGQETQYF.

The CDR3 DNA is TGTGCCAGCAGCTTGCTTCTTGCAGTTAGCACAGATACGCAGTATTTT. Amino acid sequence: CASSLLLAVSTDTQYF. The chain has TRBV5-6 and TRBJ2-3; unclear D gene. The CDR3 totals 16 residues. Trimming stripped 1 base from V and 0 bases from J, with 12 bases between. The germline V gene has CDR1 SGHDT and CDR2 YYEEEE. Combining the CDR3 with reference TRBV5-6 and TRBJ2-3 gives the whole variable domain DAGVTQSPTHLIKTRGQQVTLRCSPKSGHDTVSWYQQALGQGPQFIFQYYEEEERQRGNFPDRFSGHQFPNYSSELNVNALLLGDSALYLCASSLLLAVSTDTQYFGPGTRLTVL.

This chain joins TRBV7-9 and TRBJ1-2; D is unresolved. The germline gives CDR1 SEHNR, CDR2 FQNEAQ (reference sequence). The CDR3 has 14 amino acids. The V and J ends lost 2 bases and 6 bases respectively, with 13 bases between them. CDR3 sequence (DNA): TGTGCCAGCAGCTTAACGGCTACGGGGAATGGCTACACCTTC. Its protein product is CASSLTATGNGYTF. The full variable domain, its missing parts supplied by reference TRBV7-9 and TRBJ1-2, is DTGVSQNPRHKITKRGQNVTFRCDPISEHNRLYWYRQTLGQGPEFLTYFQNEAQLEKSRLLSDRFSAERPKGSFSTLEIQRTEQGDSAMYLCASSLTATGNGYTFGSGTRLTVV.

The genes are TRBV3-1 (or the pseudogene TRBV3-2) and TRBJ2-2; D might be TRBD1 (5 bases). V dropped 6 bases and J dropped 3 bases, with 17 bases sitting between them. CDR3 size: 16 residues. Germline CDR1 is LGHDT and CDR2 is YNNKEL (reference sequence). CDR3 nucleotides: TGTGCCAGCAGTAAAGGTCAAGGGGCCGACACCGGGGAGCTGTTTTTT. It yields the protein CASSKGQGADTGELFF.

J is TRBJ2-7 and V is TRBV3-1 (or the pseudogene TRBV3-2); D is undetermined. Germline CDR1 reads LGHDT; CDR2 reads YNNKEL (reference sequence). The V gene lost 0 bases and the J gene lost 5 bases, with 11 bases spanning the gap. The CDR3 has 14 residues. The CDR3 protein is CASSQDPAIDEQYF. Written as DNA, the CDR3 is TGTGCCAGCAGCCAAGACCCCGCCATCGACGAGCAGTACTTC.